The 3 T cell receptor beta chains presented below share a single source sample, sequenced in a study of blood T cell repertoires in COVID-19. Libraries were prepared by immunoSEQ multiplex PCR; TCRdb keeps only in-frame clonotypes and omits some of them. The sample includes around 480,000 clones, about nine tenths of them seen just once. Sequencing was performed on PBMCs or T cells enriched from blood (not recorded which). These receptors came from a woman younger than 30 who had recovered from COVID-19.

CDR3 DNA sequence: TGCAGCGTCACAACCGCAGGGGGCATGTATGGCTACACCTTC. It codes for CSVTTAGGMYGYTF. The rearrangement joins TRBV29-1 to TRBJ1-2; 8 nucleotides agree with TRBD1. Germline CDR1 SQVTM, CDR2 ANQGSEA. The junction had 11 bases not matched to a gene; V was cut back by 6 bases and J by 5 bases. This CDR3 has 14 residues.

As to this clone: This same CDR3 is encoded by further DNA sequences in the sample. V is TRBV5-1 and J is TRBJ1-5; D may be TRBD1 (5 bases). Trimming took off 4 bases at V and 1 base at J, with 9 bases between the two ends. The CDR3 length is 14 residues. Germline lookup yields CDR1 SGHRS and CDR2 YFSETQ. CDR3 bases: TGCGCCAGCAGCCCGGGGGGGAGCAATCAGCCCCAGCATTTT. Its translation: CASSPGGSNQPQHF.

The chain couples TRBV19 to TRBJ2-7; TRBD1 aligns across 8 bases. The ends lost 5 bases at V and 2 bases at J; junction bases unmatched: 11. The germline V gene encodes CDR1 LNHDA and CDR2 SQIVND (reference sequence). This CDR3 spans 16 amino acids. The CDR3 DNA reads as TGTGCCAGTAGTTCCCCCGGGACAGGCCTCACCTACGAGCAGTACTTC. Protein product: CASSSPGTGLTYEQYF. The full variable domain, completed using reference TRBV19 and TRBJ2-7, is DGGITQSPKYLFRKEGQNVTLSCEQNLNHDAMYWYRQDPGQGLRLIYYSQIVNDFQKGDIAEGYSVSREKKESFPLTVTSAQKNPTAFYLCASSSPGTGLTYEQYFGPGTRLTVT.